The sequence of this T cell receptor (beta chain) was determined in a study of CXCR3-negative and CXCR3-positive naive CD8 T cells. Study information: The study obtained roughly 140 million TRB reads, about 1.5 +/- 0.3 million per library. General study points: More hydrophobic TRB CDR3s occurred in CXCR3-positive than in CXCR3-negative naive cells. Naive CXCR3-negative cells resembled naive CXCR3-positive cells in TRBV-TRBJ usage; memory cells differed.

Preparation of TRB cDNA libraries relied on 5' RACE carrying UMI labels. TCRdb derives one entry per CDR3 protein from the 5' RACE reads, leaving out DNA. Its listing shows about 98,000 distinct CDR3 sequences. Note on this clonotype: Its specificity is unknown.

Germline assignment: CDR1 WNHNN and CDR2 SYGVQD (reference sequence). The CDR3 length is 16 residues. Material: naive CXCR3+ CD8+ T cells from blood. Stated subset: CD45RO-CCR7+CD27+CD95- naive CD8+ T cells expressing CXCR3 (TNR3+). This receptor was taken from a human donor in good health. Some clones in this sample may be carry-over from other donors' samples. V and J are TRBV10-1 and TRBJ2-7; there is no DNA to check the TCRdb D call of TRBD2. This chain's CDR3 is CASSEWTSGGFYEQYF.